This T cell receptor (beta chain) was identified during a study of T cell changes during pregnancy in multiple sclerosis (dated by TCRdb to the late 2010s). A note on the overall study: The study examined how the T cell repertoire changed over the course of pregnancy in women with multiple sclerosis.

The receptor library was made with the immunoSEQ multiplex PCR assay. As stored in TCRdb, this immuneACCESS dataset retains in-frame rearrangements with V and J assigned. A fraction of the clones does not appear; measured against another copy, unresolved V genes explain less than half of the discrepancy, and the remainder lacks a known reason. For this sample the table gives around 81,000 clones, of which 80% to 95% were detected only once. Approximately 3.3% of the sample lies in the top ten. In this sample, this clone turned up a few times. Its antigen target is currently unknown. No base qualities exist here, and no much larger clone lies one base off it. The CDR3 goes from the cysteine to the phenylalanine over 13 residues. The sequence is cut down to CDR3 DNA, 39 bases in frame from base 1. The V end loses 4 bases and the J end loses 6 bases, and a stretch of 12 bases separates them. The germline V gene supplies CDR1 ENHRY and CDR2 SYGVKD.

The input for sequencing was peripheral blood, taken after pregnancy. The clonotype originates from a female donor in good health, enrolled as a control in a pregnancy study. The chain is encoded by TRBV10-3 joined to TRBJ1-1, with a tentative D gene TRBD1 over 5 matching bases. The CDR3 region has the sequence CAISGVGQSEAFF. Here is the DNA: TGTGCCATCAGTGGCGTGGGGCAGTCTGAAGCTTTCTTT.